This TCR beta chain was sequenced during a study of T cell repertoires in cytomegalovirus infection. This clonotype has just a few counts. Its matching antigen is unknown. The CDR3 totals 16 residues. Looked up from germline, CDR1 is SEHNR and CDR2 is FQNEAQ (reference sequence). The J segment lost 6 bases and the V segment lost 5 bases, leaving 11 bases of the junction unmatched. One entry per CDR3 protein, called by TCRdb with MiXCR from the reads. The data hold around 360,000 distinct CDR3 sequences, with roughly a third observed a single time. The chain employs TRBV7-9 and TRBJ2-1; 9 bases match TRBD2. The sample consisted of cultured PBMCs, taken from culture after CMV antigen stimulation. This receptor was taken from a human donor in good health (CMV status not recorded). Some clones in this sample may be carry-over from other donors' samples. In DNA form, the CDR3 reads TGTGCCAGCAGCCCCCTAAATAGCGGGAGAGGCAATGAGCAGTTCTTC. Its translation: CASSPLNSGRGNEQFF. The full variable domain, completed using reference TRBV7-9 and TRBJ2-1, is DTGVSQNPRHKITKRGQNVTFRCDPISEHNRLYWYRQTLGQGPEFLTYFQNEAQLEKSRLLSDRFSAERPKGSFSTLEIQRTEQGDSAMYLCASSPLNSGRGNEQFFGPGTRLTVL.